These T cell receptor beta chains were read from a single sample in a study of T cells in Graves' hyperthyroidism and ophthalmopathy. From the multiplex PCR reads, TCRdb called clonotypes with MiXCR, one entry per CDR3 protein. The data show 600,000 to 650,000 distinct CDR3 sequences, 15% to 20% seen once. Sample: blood. Receptor source: a woman under 40 with Graves' hyperthyroidism. CDR3s include the opening cysteine and the closing phenylalanine or tryptophan. D genes are given only for firm matches. Only some rows state a clone size, as once, few, many or a class for expanded clones.

CDR3	DNA	D	J	size	V
CSARDSQAQETQYF	TGCAGTGCTAGAGATTCCCAGGCTCAAGAGACCCAGTACTTC	.	TRBJ2-5	many	TRBV20-1
CASSSGARRSYNEQFF	TGTGCCAGCAGCTCCGGTGCTAGACGCTCCTACAATGAGCAGTTCTTC	.	TRBJ2-1	few	TRBV7-2
CASSPSTSGSRETQYF	TGTGCCAGTAGTCCCTCGACTAGCGGGAGTCGGGAGACCCAGTACTTC	TRBD2	TRBJ2-5	many	TRBV19
CATVALPYNEQFF	TGTGCCACTGTAGCGCTCCCCTACAATGAGCAGTTCTTC	.	TRBJ2-1	few	TRBV2
CASSKQGAFTGELFF	TGTGCCAGCAGTAAACAGGGGGCCTTCACCGGGGAGCTGTTTTTT	TRBD1	TRBJ2-2	once	TRBV7-2
CASSYSLADAWQETQYF	TGTGCCAGCAGTTACTCTCTAGCGGATGCTTGGCAAGAGACCCAGTACTTC	TRBD2	TRBJ2-5	many	TRBV6-2/TRBV6-3
CAWSVGQDTDTQYF	TGTGCCTGGAGTGTCGGTCAGGACACAGATACGCAGTATTTT	.	TRBJ2-3	many	TRBV30
CASSPGQGQPQHF	TGTGCCAGCAGTCCGGGACAGGGTCAGCCCCAGCATTTT	TRBD1	TRBJ1-5	many	TRBV28
CASGAKRDRGSHEQFF	TGTGCCAGCGGGGCTAAACGGGACCGTGGATCGCATGAGCAGTTCTTC	.	TRBJ2-1	.	TRBV27
CASTPQGGWETQYF	TGTGCCAGCACCCCCCAGGGGGGATGGGAGACCCAGTACTTC	.	TRBJ2-5	.	TRBV27
CASSHRGRTPYGYTF	TGTGCCAGCAGCCACAGGGGACGAACCCCATATGGCTACACCTTC	TRBD1	TRBJ1-2	.	TRBV5-6
CASSIEGGSSYNEQFF	TGTGCCAGTAGTATCGAGGGCGGGAGCTCCTACAATGAGCAGTTCTTC	TRBD2	TRBJ2-1	few	TRBV19
CSAKEERESYNEQFF	TGCAGTGCTAAGGAGGAGCGGGAGTCCTACAATGAGCAGTTCTTC	TRBD2	TRBJ2-1	many	TRBV20-1
CSVSPGTGTDTQYF	TGCAGTGTCTCACCCGGGACAGGCACAGATACGCAGTATTTT	TRBD1	TRBJ2-3	.	TRBV20-1
CSVVHASSYEQYF	TGCAGCGTTGTACACGCCAGCTCCTACGAGCAGTACTTC	.	TRBJ2-7	few	TRBV29-1
CASSPGGGVDGYTF	TGTGCCAGCTCCCCAGGGGGGGGCGTGGATGGCTACACCTTC	TRBD1	TRBJ1-2	many	TRBV28
CASSWFRDRNNEQFF	TGTGCCAGCAGTTGGTTCAGGGACAGGAACAATGAGCAGTTCTTC	TRBD1	TRBJ2-1	many	TRBV6-2/TRBV6-3
CASSLGRIGSYNSPLHF	TGTGCCAGCAGCTTAGGGAGGATCGGGTCCTATAATTCACCCCTCCACTTT	.	TRBJ1-6	many	TRBV7-8
CAGSHRGGGSQPQHF	TGTGCCGGTAGTCACCGGGGAGGGGGTTCTCAGCCCCAGCATTTT	.	TRBJ1-5	.	TRBV19
CASGSAPAEQYF	TGTGCCAGTGGGTCCGCGCCCGCCGAGCAGTACTTC	.	TRBJ2-7	once	TRBV3-1
CASSLTGRTNEKLFF	TGTGCCAGCAGTTTGACAGGGAGGACTAATGAAAAACTGTTTTTT	TRBD1	TRBJ1-4	.	TRBV28
CASSLGGGYWETQYF	TGTGCCAGCAGTTTGGGTGGCGGGTATTGGGAGACCCAGTACTTC	.	TRBJ2-5	.	TRBV28
CASSFTVGEQYF	TGTGCCAGCAGTTTCACAGTGGGAGAGCAGTACTTC	.	TRBJ2-7	many	TRBV12-3/TRBV12-4
CSATLQFSSYNEQFF	TGCAGTGCCACCCTACAGTTTAGCTCCTACAATGAGCAGTTCTTC	.	TRBJ2-1	many	TRBV20-1
CASSLTSGSPGELFF	TGCGCCAGCAGCTTGACTAGCGGGAGCCCCGGGGAGCTGTTTTTT	TRBD2	TRBJ2-2	.	TRBV5-1
CSAGRGVNNSPLHF	TGCAGTGCTGGCAGGGGGGTCAATAATTCACCCCTCCACTTT	TRBD1	TRBJ1-6	few	TRBV20-1
CASSRGIGTNQETQYF	TGTGCCAGCAGCCGGGGGATAGGAACCAACCAAGAGACCCAGTACTTC	.	TRBJ2-5	many	TRBV7-2
CASSSGTGRYEQYF	TGTGCCAGCAGCTCCGGGACAGGTCGCTACGAGCAGTACTTC	TRBD1	TRBJ2-7	many	TRBV11-3
CASTTGNPQPQHF	TGTGCCAGCACGACAGGGAACCCGCAGCCCCAGCATTTT	TRBD1	TRBJ1-5	.	TRBV19
CASSQGVAGEGNIQYF	TGCGCCAGCAGCCAAGGTGTAGCAGGGGAGGGAAACATTCAGTACTTC	.	TRBJ2-4	.	TRBV4-3
CASSHGREQYF	TGTGCCAGCAGCCACGGGCGGGAGCAGTACTTC	.	TRBJ2-7	few	TRBV4-2
CALNGRGPETQYF	TGTGCCTTGAATGGTCGGGGTCCAGAGACCCAGTACTTC	.	TRBJ2-5	many	TRBV30
CASSYSTGLAYNEQFF	TGTGCCAGCAGTTACTCGACGGGACTTGCTTACAATGAGCAGTTCTTC	.	TRBJ2-1	few	TRBV6-2/TRBV6-3
CASSSGTASEAFF	TGTGCCAGCAGCTCAGGGACAGCTAGCGAAGCTTTCTTT	TRBD1	TRBJ1-1	many	TRBV7-3
CASNQFNQPQHF	TGTGCCAGTAATCAGTTCAATCAGCCCCAGCATTTT	.	TRBJ1-5	.	TRBV19
CASIAWGQYYEQYF	TGTGCCAGCATAGCTTGGGGACAGTACTACGAGCAGTACTTC	TRBD1	TRBJ2-7	many	TRBV2
CASSLRPTDRRNSPLHF	TGCGCCAGCAGCTTGCGTCCCACAGACAGGAGGAATTCACCCCTCCACTTT	.	TRBJ1-6	many	TRBV5-1
CASTSWDRRYEQYF	TGTGCCAGCACCTCGTGGGACAGGAGGTACGAGCAGTACTTC	TRBD1	TRBJ2-7	many	TRBV6-2/TRBV6-3
CASSSSRQGTDTQYF	TGTGCCAGCAGTTCCTCCAGACAGGGCACAGATACGCAGTATTTT	.	TRBJ2-3	.	TRBV28
CASTLSETTEAFF	TGTGCCAGTACCCTTAGTGAGACGACTGAAGCTTTCTTT	.	TRBJ1-1	few	TRBV19
CASSPLRVASSYEQYF	TGTGCCAGCAGTCCGCTAAGGGTGGCATCTTCCTACGAGCAGTACTTC	.	TRBJ2-7	many	TRBV28
CACTSPGDTQYF	TGTGCCTGCACCAGCCCGGGCGATACGCAGTATTTT	.	TRBJ2-3	.	TRBV28
CASSLGLKDEQFF	TGTGCCAGCAGTTTAGGGTTAAAGGATGAGCAGTTCTTC	.	TRBJ2-1	many	TRBV12-3/TRBV12-4